A single sample gave rise to the 31 T cell receptor beta chains below, sequenced in a study of early T cells in non-severe SARS-CoV-2 infection. TCRdb recomputed calls from the 5' RACE reads with MiXCR, one row per CDR3 protein. The sample shows under 70,000 distinct CDR3 sequences, roughly 12% of them seen only once. Sequenced: whole blood. Every receptor here comes from an adult who was a healthcare worker with PCR-confirmed SARS-CoV-2 infection or an uninfected control (not recorded which).

This clonotype was seen only a few times. CDR3 coding DNA: TGCGCCAGCAGCTTGCTGGGACAGGGGGCTGGAGATACGCAGTATTTT. Translating gives CASSLLGQGAGDTQYF. The V call is TRBV5-1, the J call TRBJ2-3; 12 positions match TRBD1. CDR3 length equals 16 residues. Germline V CDR1 and CDR2: SGHRS, YFSETQ. V lost 1 base, J lost 5 bases, and 5 bases stayed unmatched.

V and J are TRBV30 and TRBJ2-1, with a tentative D call TRBD2 (6 bases). CDR1 and CDR2 (germline): GTSNPN, SVGIG (reference sequence). The V gene lost 3 bases and the J gene lost 0 bases, with 18 bases spanning the gap. The CDR3 runs to 17 residues. The CDR3 sequence is CAWSAPPRGSSYNEQFF. The DNA for the CDR3 is TGTGCCTGGAGCGCGCCGCCACGGGGGAGCTCCTACAATGAGCAGTTCTTC. Full variable domain (remainder filled in from reference TRBV30 and TRBJ2-1): SQTIHQWPATLVQPVGSPLSLECTVEGTSNPNLYWYRQAAGRGLQLLFYSVGIGQISSEVPQNLSASRPQDRQFILSSKKLLLSDSGFYLCAWSAPPRGSSYNEQFFGPGTRLTVL.

This clonotype was seen ten or more times. The gene calls are TRBV5-1 and TRBJ2-3, with D uncertain. This CDR3 contains 14 residues. V was trimmed by 2 bases and J by 0 bases, leaving 7 bases between them. The germline V gene has CDR1 SGHRS and CDR2 YFSETQ. The CDR3 spells CASSFTLSTDTQYF. CDR3 sequence (DNA): TGCGCCAGCAGCTTTACCCTTAGCACAGATACGCAGTATTTT.

V is TRBV4-1 and J is TRBJ2-7; 9 nucleotides agree with TRBD2. Germline-derived CDR1 and CDR2 are MGHRA and YSYEKL. The CDR3 contains 20 residues. The V and J ends lost 7 bases and 4 bases, in that order; junction bases with no gene match: 26. The CDR3 DNA reads as TGCGCCAGCATTGGGATACCGGGACTAGCCCCACCACCCCCACCTTACGAGCAGTACTTC. Protein: CASIGIPGLAPPPPPYEQYF.

V usage is TRBV5-1 and J usage is TRBJ2-1; 9 nucleotides line up with TRBD2. With V trimmed by 5 bases and J by 9 bases, 9 bases remained unmatched. Germline V gives CDR1 SGHRS, CDR2 YFSETQ. The CDR3 contains 14 residues. The CDR3 DNA follows: TGCGCCAGCAGTGGCGGGGGGGCTGTAACTGAGCAGTTCTTC. Amino acids: CASSGGGAVTEQFF.

CDR3: CASSPTRLRTNEKLFF. The CDR3 nucleotides are TGTGCCAGCTCACCAACGAGGCTCCGGACTAATGAAAAACTGTTTTTT. This chain uses TRBV18 with TRBJ1-4; no reliable D call. This CDR3 is 16 amino acids long. Germline V lookup: CDR1 KGHSH, CDR2 LQKENI. V lost 2 bases and J lost 2, with 12 bases in between.

This chain links TRBV6-1 with TRBJ2-3; maybe TRBD2 (5 bases). Trimming removed 7 bases from V and 1 base from J, with 9 bases in between. The CDR3 loop spans 13 amino acids. Looked up from germline, CDR1 is MNHNS and CDR2 is SASEGT. The CDR3 spells CASTWGGTDTQYF. The CDR3 region has the DNA TGTGCCAGCACCTGGGGAGGCACAGATACGCAGTATTTT.

The V gene is TRBV9, the J gene TRBJ2-1, with D possibly matching TRBD2 (5 bases). Trimming shortened V by 0 bases and J by 7 bases, and 17 bases separated the two germline ends. Germline V CDR1 and CDR2: SGDLS, YYNGEE. The CDR3 runs 16 residues. CDR3 DNA: TGTGCCAGCAGCGTAGAGCCGGGCCCCGGGGATAATGAGCAGTTCTTC. Translation gives CASSVEPGPGDNEQFF. Full variable domain (rest looked up from reference TRBV9 and TRBJ2-1): DSGVTQTPKHLITATGQRVTLRCSPRSGDLSVYWYQQSLDQGLQFLIQYYNGEERAKGNILERFSAQQFPDLHSELNLSSLELGDSALYFCASSVEPGPGDNEQFFGPGTRLTVL.

This clonotype has at least ten counts. This rearrangement joins TRBV27 to TRBJ2-7; TRBD1 matches at 9 bases. The CDR3 consists of 13 residues. J lost 8 bases, V lost 3 bases, and 5 bases had no gene match. Germline assignment: CDR1 MNHEY and CDR2 SMNVEV (reference sequence). CDR3 protein: CASSFTGQGQQYF. DNA for the CDR3: TGTGCCAGCAGTTTTACCGGACAGGGGCAGCAGTACTTC.

This clonotype was recorded a few times. This chain joins TRBV19 and TRBJ2-7; the D gene could be TRBD1 or TRBD2 (5 bases each). Per the germline V gene, CDR1 is LNHDA and CDR2 is SQIVND (reference sequence). The CDR3 runs to 12 residues. The germline V and J ends were trimmed by 8 bases and 3 bases, with 11 bases remaining between them. For the CDR3, the DNA is TGTGCCAGTGGACGGGACCGCTACGAGCAGTACTTC. Translation: CASGRDRYEQYF.

A few counts support this clonotype. The rearrangement joins TRBV6-5 to TRBJ2-7; TRBD2 agrees at 8 bases. Germline loops: CDR1 MNHEY, CDR2 SVGAGI. Trimming cost V 4 bases and J 1 base; bases outside gene matches: 12. The CDR3 sequence is 17 residues long. The CDR3 is CASSSPGVAGQSYEQYF. The CDR3 bases are TGTGCCAGCAGTTCTCCCGGGGTAGCGGGGCAATCCTACGAGCAGTACTTC.

A few counts support this clonotype. This chain connects TRBV9 to TRBJ1-4; perhaps TRBD1 as D (5 bases). The CDR3 is 17 amino acids. Trimming took off 1 base at V and 4 bases at J, with 17 bases between the two ends. Germline lookup yields CDR1 SGDLS and CDR2 YYNGEE. The CDR3 coding sequence is TGTGCCAGCAGCGTAAAAGAGGGTCGGGGCCTTAATGAAAAACTGTTTTTT. Its protein is CASSVKEGRGLNEKLFF.

The chain uses TRBV25-1 and TRBJ1-1; the D is unclear. V was clipped by 5 bases and J by 4 bases, with 11 bases between them. CDR1 MGHDK and CDR2 SYGVNS come from the germline V gene. The length of the CDR3 is 13 residues. The CDR3 nucleotides read TGTGCCAGCAGTACCGCTGGGAGCACTGAAGCTTTCTTT. It translates to CASSTAGSTEAFF.

The rearrangement joins TRBV19 to TRBJ2-7; TRBD1 is a possible D gene (5 bases). CDR1 is LNHDA and CDR2 is SQIVND in the germline V gene (reference sequence). V lost 3 bases, J lost 0 bases, and 9 bases lay in between. The CDR3 consists of 14 residues. The CDR3 nucleotides read TGTGCCAGTAGTATCAGGGAAACCTCCTACGAGCAGTACTTC. This gives the protein CASSIRETSYEQYF.

The chain links TRBV29-1 to TRBJ2-6; 10 nucleotides match TRBD1. CDR1 and CDR2 (germline): SQVTM, ANQGSEA. V trimming: 6 bases; J trimming: 1 base; junction bases outside the gene matches: 6. This CDR3 comprises 16 residues. In DNA, the CDR3 is TGCAGCGTACTCCGGGACAGGGGTTCTGGGGCCAACGTCCTGACTTTC. This encodes CSVLRDRGSGANVLTF.

This clonotype has at least ten counts. The chain has TRBV20-1 and TRBJ1-2; maybe TRBD1 (6 bases). This CDR3 has 12 amino acids. Germline CDR1 DFQATT, CDR2 SNEGSKA (reference sequence). Trimming shortened V by 0 bases and J by 7 bases, and 9 bases separated the two germline ends. CDR3 in DNA: TGCAGTGCTAGAGAGACAGGTCCTGGCTACACCTTC. This codes for CSARETGPGYTF.

This clonotype was counted ten times or more. The chain carries TRBV7-3 and TRBJ2-2, with D perhaps matching TRBD2 (5 bases). The CDR3 has 15 residues. Looked up from germline, CDR1 is SGHTA and CDR2 is FQGTGA. V lost 0 bases and J lost 5, with 10 bases in between. CDR3 sequence reads: CASSLTRVETGELFF. The CDR3 nucleotides are TGTGCCAGCAGCTTAACGAGGGTAGAGACCGGGGAGCTGTTTTTT.

This clonotype came up many times. The rearrangement uses TRBV20-1 and TRBJ2-5; D tentatively fits TRBD1 or TRBD2 (6 bases each). This CDR3 spans 15 amino acids. Looked up from germline, CDR1 is DFQATT and CDR2 is SNEGSKA (reference sequence). With 6 bases removed from V and 4 bases from J, the gap between germline ends came to 21 bases. The CDR3 DNA sequence: TGCAGTGCCGGGGGCGGACCCAGGGCAGCAGAGACCCAGTACTTC. Translated: CSAGGGPRAAETQYF.

Many counts were recorded for this clonotype. V is TRBV20-1 and J is TRBJ1-1; D is possibly TRBD1 (5 bases). CDR1 DFQATT and CDR2 SNEGSKA come from the germline V gene (reference sequence). The CDR3 loop spans 15 amino acids. The V end lost 0 bases, the J end lost 1 base, and 12 bases lay between the germline ends. DNA for the CDR3: TGCAGTGCTAGAGATATGCCAAGGGGGAACACTGAAGCTTTCTTT. The encoded protein is CSARDMPRGNTEAFF.

This clonotype appeared many times. The genes are TRBV12-3 or TRBV12-4 and TRBJ2-7, with D maybe TRBD1 (6 bases). V lost 5 bases and J 6 bases, leaving 17 bases between the germline ends. CDR3 length: 14 amino acids. The CDR3: CASSLAGTKGEQYF. For the CDR3, the DNA is TGTGCCAGCAGTCTCGCCGGGACAAAGGGCGAGCAGTACTTC.

This sequence joins TRBV29-1 and TRBJ1-4; D is ambiguous. The CDR3 extends over 12 amino acids. Germline assignment: CDR1 SQVTM and CDR2 ANQGSEA. V lost 5 bases, J lost 10 bases, and 14 bases lay in between. CDR3 protein: CSVTDSPGKLFF. CDR3 sequence (DNA): TGCAGCGTTACAGATTCCCCGGGAAAACTGTTTTTT.

This clonotype was seen at least ten times. This chain links TRBV19 with TRBJ2-3, with D perhaps TRBD2 (5 bases). There are 15 residues in the CDR3. The V end lost 5 bases, the J end lost 3 bases, and 15 bases lay between the germline ends. In germline, CDR1 is LNHDA, CDR2 SQIVND (reference sequence). CDR3 residues: CASSPAARWTDTQYF. The CDR3 nucleotides read TGTGCCAGTAGTCCAGCGGCGAGGTGGACAGATACGCAGTATTTT. Together with reference TRBV19 and TRBJ2-3, the CDR3 gives the full variable domain: DGGITQSPKYLFRKEGQNVTLSCEQNLNHDAMYWYRQDPGQGLRLIYYSQIVNDFQKGDIAEGYSVSREKKESFPLTVTSAQKNPTAFYLCASSPAARWTDTQYFGPGTRLTVL.

This clonotype was seen a handful of times. This sequence joins TRBV11-2 and TRBJ2-7; the D call may be TRBD1 or TRBD2 (5 bases each). The germline V gene encodes CDR1 SGHAT and CDR2 FQNNGV. The CDR3 length is 15 residues. The V and J ends lost 5 bases and 0 bases respectively, with 14 bases between them. CDR3 in amino acids: CASSHWDRPSYEQYF. CDR3 nucleotides: TGTGCCAGCAGCCACTGGGACCGACCCTCCTACGAGCAGTACTTC.

This clonotype was observed a few times. This chain uses TRBV2 with TRBJ1-6, with D perhaps TRBD1 (5 bases). This CDR3 has 14 residues. From germline, CDR1 is SNHLY and CDR2 FYNNEI. Trimming cost V 3 bases and J 6 bases, with 9 bases left between them. The CDR3 DNA sequence: TGTGCCAGCAGTGAGGAAGGGGTTAATTCACCCCTCCACTTT. This gives the protein CASSEEGVNSPLHF. Together with reference TRBV2 and TRBJ1-6, the CDR3 gives the full variable domain: EPEVTQTPSHQVTQMGQEVILRCVPISNHLYFYWYRQILGQKVEFLVSFYNNEISEKSEIFDDQFSVERPDGSNFTLKIRSTKLEDSAMYFCASSEEGVNSPLHFGNGTRLTVT.

This clonotype came up many times. The chain couples TRBV7-9 to TRBJ1-6, with D tentatively TRBD1 (6 bases). Germline V gives CDR1 SEHNR, CDR2 FQNEAQ (reference sequence). The CDR3 length is 17 residues. V was clipped by 3 bases and J by 7 bases, with 19 bases between them. The chain's CDR3 is CASSFGPQDRSNSPLHF. CDR3 bases: TGTGCCAGCAGCTTCGGCCCTCAGGACAGAAGCAATTCACCCCTCCACTTT.

This clonotype was counted only a few times. V usage is TRBV9 and J usage is TRBJ2-7, with D possibly matching TRBD2 (5 bases). The CDR3 is made up of 14 amino acids. From germline, CDR1 is SGDLS and CDR2 YYNGEE. Trimming took 2 bases from V and 1 from J, leaving 10 bases between them. In DNA form, the CDR3 reads TGTGCCAGCAGCGTGAACGAGGGATCCTACGAGCAGTACTTC. The encoded protein is CASSVNEGSYEQYF. Drawing the rest from reference TRBV9 and TRBJ2-7, the complete variable domain is DSGVTQTPKHLITATGQRVTLRCSPRSGDLSVYWYQQSLDQGLQFLIQYYNGEERAKGNILERFSAQQFPDLHSELNLSSLELGDSALYFCASSVNEGSYEQYFGPGTRLTVT.

This clonotype was counted only a few times. The V and J genes are TRBV7-9 and TRBJ2-5; 9 positions agree with TRBD1. The CDR3 sequence is 13 residues long. Germline CDR1 and CDR2: SEHNR and FQNEAQ (reference sequence). V gave up 5 bases and J gave up 5 bases; unmatched junction bases: 3. The CDR3 loop is CASSEGQGETQYF. The CDR3 region has the DNA TGTGCCAGCAGCGAAGGACAGGGGGAGACCCAGTACTTC.

This clonotype was seen only a few times. The chain combines TRBV19 with TRBJ2-5; no firm D call. Germline-derived CDR1 and CDR2 are LNHDA and SQIVND (reference sequence). The CDR3 is 14 amino acids. Trimming took 7 bases from V and 0 from J, leaving 12 bases between them. The CDR3 is CASNRAPNQETQYF. DNA of the CDR3: TGTGCCAGTAATAGGGCCCCAAACCAAGAGACCCAGTACTTC.

This clonotype was recorded at least ten times. The chain uses TRBV7-9 and TRBJ2-5, with D unresolved. The CDR3 totals 14 residues. The V end was cut by 7 bases, the J end by 2 bases, with 14 bases between. Germline CDR1 is SEHNR and CDR2 is FQNEAQ (reference sequence). Written as DNA, the CDR3 is TGTGCCAGCACCCCTCTATGGGGACAAGAGACCCAGTACTTC. Amino acids: CASTPLWGQETQYF.

The CDR3 bases are TGTGCCAGCAGCCCTGACGCGCCAGGGACCTACTCTGGGGCCAACGTCCTGACTTTC. This translates into CASSPDAPGTYSGANVLTF. This rearrangement joins TRBV4-2 to TRBJ2-6, with D perhaps matching TRBD1 or TRBD2 (5 bases each). Germline values: CDR1 LGHNA, CDR2 YNFKEQ. The V end was cut by 4 bases, the J end by 0 bases, with 19 bases between. This CDR3 spans 19 amino acids.

This clonotype was counted at least ten times. The chain employs TRBV11-2 and TRBJ2-3, with 10 bases that match TRBD2. Trimming cost V 5 bases and J 3 bases; bases outside gene matches: 5. Germline V gene data show CDR1 as SGHAT and CDR2 as FQNNGV. This CDR3 is built from 15 residues. The CDR3: CASSPGLASTDTQYF. The DNA of the CDR3 is TGTGCCAGCAGCCCGGGACTAGCGTCTACAGATACGCAGTATTTT.